The clone carrying this T cell receptor beta chain was seen just once. The sample originates from a study of Graves' ophthalmopathy and Graves' hyperthyroidism. Exclusion applied to patients with other autoimmune diseases, uncontrolled infections, pregnancy or lactation. V shed 7 bases and J 0 bases; nucleotides not matched to a gene: 3. The CDR3 runs 15 residues. Germline V gene data show CDR1 as ENHRY and CDR2 as SYGVKD. TCR beta CDR3 amplification used RNA transcripts. First-round RT-PCR relied on HTBI primers, and a second-round multiplex PCR came next. One entry per CDR3 protein results from TCRdb running MiXCR on the multiplex PCR reads. Here the sample spans 150,000 to 200,000 distinct CDR3 sequences, over 35% being singletons.

The source is a woman in her thirties or forties with Graves' ophthalmopathy. Input material: peripheral blood. This chain connects TRBV10-3 to TRBJ2-5; TRBD2 agrees at 12 bases. CDR3 DNA sequence: TGTGCCATCAACCGACTAGCGGGGGACCAAGAGACCCAGTACTTC. This gives the protein CAINRLAGDQETQYF.